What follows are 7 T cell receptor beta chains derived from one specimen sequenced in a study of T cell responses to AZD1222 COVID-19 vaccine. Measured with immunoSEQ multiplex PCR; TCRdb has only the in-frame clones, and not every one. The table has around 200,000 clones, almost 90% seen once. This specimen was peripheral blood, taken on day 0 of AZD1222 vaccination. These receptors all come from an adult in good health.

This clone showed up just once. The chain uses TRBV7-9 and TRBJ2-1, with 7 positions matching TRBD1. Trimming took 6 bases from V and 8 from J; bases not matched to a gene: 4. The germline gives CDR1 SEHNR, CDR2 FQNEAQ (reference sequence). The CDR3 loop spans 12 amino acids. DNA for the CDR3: TGTGCCAGCAGGCTCGACAGGGATGAGCAGTTCTTC. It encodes CASRLDRDEQFF.

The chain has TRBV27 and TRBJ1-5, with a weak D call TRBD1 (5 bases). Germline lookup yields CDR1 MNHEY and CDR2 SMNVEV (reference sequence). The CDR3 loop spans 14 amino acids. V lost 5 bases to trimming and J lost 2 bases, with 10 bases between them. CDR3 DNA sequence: TGTGCCAGCAGTATTACAGGAGGCAATCAGCCCCAGCATTTT. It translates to CASSITGGNQPQHF.

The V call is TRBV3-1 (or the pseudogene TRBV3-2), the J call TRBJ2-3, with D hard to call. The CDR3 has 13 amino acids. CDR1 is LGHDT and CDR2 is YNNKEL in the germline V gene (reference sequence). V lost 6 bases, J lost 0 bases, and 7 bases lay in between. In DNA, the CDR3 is TGTGCCAGCAGTCGAAGTAGCACAGATACGCAGTATTTT. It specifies CASSRSSTDTQYF.

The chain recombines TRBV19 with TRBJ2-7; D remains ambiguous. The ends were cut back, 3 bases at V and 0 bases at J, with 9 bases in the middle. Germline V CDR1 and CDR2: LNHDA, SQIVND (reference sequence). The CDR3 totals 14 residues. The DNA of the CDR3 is TGTGCCAGTAGTATCACCCGGACCTCCTACGAGCAGTACTTC. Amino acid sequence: CASSITRTSYEQYF.

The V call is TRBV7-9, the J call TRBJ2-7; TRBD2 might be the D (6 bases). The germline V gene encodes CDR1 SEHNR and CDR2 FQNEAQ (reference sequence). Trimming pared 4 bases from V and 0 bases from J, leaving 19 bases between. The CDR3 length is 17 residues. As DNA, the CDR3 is TGTGCCAGCAGCTCCGGGGGATCCGGGCCACGCTCCTACGAGCAGTACTTC. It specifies CASSSGGSGPRSYEQYF. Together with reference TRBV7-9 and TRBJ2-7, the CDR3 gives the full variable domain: DTGVSQNPRHKITKRGQNVTFRCDPISEHNRLYWYRQTLGQGPEFLTYFQNEAQLEKSRLLSDRFSAERPKGSFSTLEIQRTEQGDSAMYLCASSSGGSGPRSYEQYFGPGTRLTVT.

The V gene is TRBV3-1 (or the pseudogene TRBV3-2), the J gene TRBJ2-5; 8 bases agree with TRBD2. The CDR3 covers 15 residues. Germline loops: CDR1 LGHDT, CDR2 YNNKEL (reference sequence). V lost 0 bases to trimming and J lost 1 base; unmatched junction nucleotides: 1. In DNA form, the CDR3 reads TGTGCCAGCAGCCAAGATCGGGGGGGCCAAGAGACCCAGTACTTC. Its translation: CASSQDRGGQETQYF.

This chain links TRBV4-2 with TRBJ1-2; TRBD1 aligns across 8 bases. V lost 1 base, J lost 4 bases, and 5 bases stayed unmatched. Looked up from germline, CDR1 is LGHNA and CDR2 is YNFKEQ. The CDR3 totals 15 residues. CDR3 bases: TGTGCCAGCAGCCAAGGGGGGACAGGCAGCTATGGCTACACCTTC. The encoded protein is CASSQGGTGSYGYTF.